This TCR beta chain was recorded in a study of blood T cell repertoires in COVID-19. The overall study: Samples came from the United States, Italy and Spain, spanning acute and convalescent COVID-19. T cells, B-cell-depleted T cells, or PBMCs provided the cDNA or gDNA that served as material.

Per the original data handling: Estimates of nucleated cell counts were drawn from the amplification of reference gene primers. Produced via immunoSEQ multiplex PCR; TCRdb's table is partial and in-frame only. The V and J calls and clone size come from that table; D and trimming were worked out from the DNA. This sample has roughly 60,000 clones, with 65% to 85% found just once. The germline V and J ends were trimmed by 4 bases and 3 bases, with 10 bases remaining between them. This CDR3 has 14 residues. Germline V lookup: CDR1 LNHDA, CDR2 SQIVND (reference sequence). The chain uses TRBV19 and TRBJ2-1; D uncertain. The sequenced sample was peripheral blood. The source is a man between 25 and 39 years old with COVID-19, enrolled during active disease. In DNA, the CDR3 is TGTGCCAGTAGTAGAGGAGAGGTCTACAATGAGCAGTTCTTC. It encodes CASSRGEVYNEQFF. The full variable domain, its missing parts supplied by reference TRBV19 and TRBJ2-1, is DGGITQSPKYLFRKEGQNVTLSCEQNLNHDAMYWYRQDPGQGLRLIYYSQIVNDFQKGDIAEGYSVSREKKESFPLTVTSAQKNPTAFYLCASSRGEVYNEQFFGPGTRLTVL.